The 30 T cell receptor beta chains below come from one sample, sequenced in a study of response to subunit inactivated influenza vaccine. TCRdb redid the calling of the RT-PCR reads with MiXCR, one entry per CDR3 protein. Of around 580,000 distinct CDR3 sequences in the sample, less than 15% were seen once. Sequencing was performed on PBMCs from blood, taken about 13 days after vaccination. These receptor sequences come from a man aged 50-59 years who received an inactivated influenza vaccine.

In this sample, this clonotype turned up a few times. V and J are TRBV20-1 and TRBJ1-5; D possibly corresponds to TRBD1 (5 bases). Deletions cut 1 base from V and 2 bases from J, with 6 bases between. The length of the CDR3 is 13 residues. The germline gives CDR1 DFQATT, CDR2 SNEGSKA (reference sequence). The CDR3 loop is CSARAGGNQPQHF. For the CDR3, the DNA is TGCAGTGCTAGAGCGGGGGGCAATCAGCCCCAGCATTTT.

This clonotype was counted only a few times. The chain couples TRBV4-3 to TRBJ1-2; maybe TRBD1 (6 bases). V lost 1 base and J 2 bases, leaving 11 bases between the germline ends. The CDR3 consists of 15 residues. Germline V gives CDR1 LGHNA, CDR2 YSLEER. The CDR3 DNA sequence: TGCGCCAGCAGCCAAGGCGGACAGACAAACTATGGCTACACCTTC. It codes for CASSQGGQTNYGYTF.

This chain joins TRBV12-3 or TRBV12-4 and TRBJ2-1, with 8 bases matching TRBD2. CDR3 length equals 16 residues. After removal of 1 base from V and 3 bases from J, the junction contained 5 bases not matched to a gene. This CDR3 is CASSLDTSGVYNEQFF. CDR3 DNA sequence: TGTGCCAGCAGTTTAGATACTAGCGGTGTCTACAATGAGCAGTTCTTC.

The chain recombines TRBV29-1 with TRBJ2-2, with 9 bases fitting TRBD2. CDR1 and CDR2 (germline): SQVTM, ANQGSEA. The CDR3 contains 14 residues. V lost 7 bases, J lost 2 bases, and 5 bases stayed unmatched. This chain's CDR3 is CSARTSDNTGELFF. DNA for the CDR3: TGCAGCGCCAGGACTAGCGATAACACCGGGGAGCTGTTTTTT.

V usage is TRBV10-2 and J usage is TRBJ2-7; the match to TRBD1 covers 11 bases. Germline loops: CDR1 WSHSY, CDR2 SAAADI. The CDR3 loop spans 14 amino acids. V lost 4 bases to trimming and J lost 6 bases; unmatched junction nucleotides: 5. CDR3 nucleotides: TGCGCCAGCAGTGTGACCGGGACAGGGGGCGAGCAGTACTTC. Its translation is CASSVTGTGGEQYF.

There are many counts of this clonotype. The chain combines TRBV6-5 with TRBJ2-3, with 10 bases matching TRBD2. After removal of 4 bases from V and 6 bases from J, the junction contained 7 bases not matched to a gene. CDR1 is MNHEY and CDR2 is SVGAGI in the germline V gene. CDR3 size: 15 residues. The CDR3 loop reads CASSLTSGVSDTQYF. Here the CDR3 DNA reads TGTGCCAGCAGTTTAACTAGCGGGGTCAGTGATACGCAGTATTTT.

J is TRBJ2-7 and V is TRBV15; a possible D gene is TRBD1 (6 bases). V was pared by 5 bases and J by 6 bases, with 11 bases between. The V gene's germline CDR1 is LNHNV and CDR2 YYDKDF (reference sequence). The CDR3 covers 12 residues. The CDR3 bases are TGTGCCACCAGCCCAGGGGTTGGCGAGCAGTACTTC. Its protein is CATSPGVGEQYF.

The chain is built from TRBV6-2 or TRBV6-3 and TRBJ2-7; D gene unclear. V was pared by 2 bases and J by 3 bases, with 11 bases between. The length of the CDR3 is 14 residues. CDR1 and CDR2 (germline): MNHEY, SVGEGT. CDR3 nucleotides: TGTGCCAGCAGTTACAATGCAGGCTACTACGAGCAGTACTTC. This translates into CASSYNAGYYEQYF.

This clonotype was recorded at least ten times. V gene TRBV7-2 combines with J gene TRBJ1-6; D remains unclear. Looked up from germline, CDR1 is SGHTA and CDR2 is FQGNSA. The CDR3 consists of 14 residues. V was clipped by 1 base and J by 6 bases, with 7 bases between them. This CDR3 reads CASSLGMSNSPLHF. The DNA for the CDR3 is TGTGCCAGCAGCTTAGGCATGTCTAATTCACCCCTCCACTTT.

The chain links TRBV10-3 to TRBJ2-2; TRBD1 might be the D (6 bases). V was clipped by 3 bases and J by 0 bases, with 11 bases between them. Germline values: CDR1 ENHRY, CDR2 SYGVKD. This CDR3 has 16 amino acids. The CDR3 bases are TGTGCCATCAGTGAACGGGGACACTCGAACACCGGGGAGCTGTTTTTT. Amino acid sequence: CAISERGHSNTGELFF.

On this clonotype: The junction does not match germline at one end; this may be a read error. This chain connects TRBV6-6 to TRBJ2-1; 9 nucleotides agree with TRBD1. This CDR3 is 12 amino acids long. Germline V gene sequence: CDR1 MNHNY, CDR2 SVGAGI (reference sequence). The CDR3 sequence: CASSYPRDRANF. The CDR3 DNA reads TGTGCCAGCAGTTACCCACGGGACAGGGCCAACTTC.

The DNA of the CDR3 is TGTGCCACCAGTGATCCCCAGACACCTTACAATGAGCAGTTCTTC. Translating it yields CATSDPQTPYNEQFF. The rearrangement uses TRBV24-1 and TRBJ2-1; D call uncertain. V was clipped by 3 bases and J by 4 bases, with 12 bases between them. This CDR3 has 15 residues. The germline V gene encodes CDR1 KGHDR and CDR2 SFDVKD.

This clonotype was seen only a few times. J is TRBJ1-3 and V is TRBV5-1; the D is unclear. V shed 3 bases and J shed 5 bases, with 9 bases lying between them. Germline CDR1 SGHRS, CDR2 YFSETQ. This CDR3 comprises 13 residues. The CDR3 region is CASSSDGRNTIYF. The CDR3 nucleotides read TGCGCCAGCAGCTCTGACGGAAGAAACACCATATATTTT.

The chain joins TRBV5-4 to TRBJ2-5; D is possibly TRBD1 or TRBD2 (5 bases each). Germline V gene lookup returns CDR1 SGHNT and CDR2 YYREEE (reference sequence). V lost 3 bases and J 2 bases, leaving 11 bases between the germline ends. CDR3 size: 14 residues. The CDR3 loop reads CASSSRWGQETQYF. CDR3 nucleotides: TGTGCCAGCAGCTCGAGGTGGGGGCAAGAGACCCAGTACTTC. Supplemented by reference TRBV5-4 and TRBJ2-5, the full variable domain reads ETGVTQSPTHLIKTRGQQVTLRCSSQSGHNTVSWYQQALGQGPQFIFQYYREEENGRGNFPPRFSGLQFPNYSSELNVNALELDDSALYLCASSSRWGQETQYFGPGTRLLVL.

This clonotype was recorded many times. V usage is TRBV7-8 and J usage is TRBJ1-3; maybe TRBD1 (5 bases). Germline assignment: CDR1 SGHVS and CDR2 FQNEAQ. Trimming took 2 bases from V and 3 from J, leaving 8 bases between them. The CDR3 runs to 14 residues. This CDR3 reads CASSLQGGGNTIYF. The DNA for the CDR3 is TGTGCCAGCAGCTTACAGGGTGGTGGAAACACCATATATTTT.

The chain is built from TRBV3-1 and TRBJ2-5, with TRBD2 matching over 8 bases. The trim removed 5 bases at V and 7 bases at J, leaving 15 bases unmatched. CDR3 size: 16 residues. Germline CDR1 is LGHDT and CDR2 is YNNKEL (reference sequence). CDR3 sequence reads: CASSSLDAGGEGTQYF. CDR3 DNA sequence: TGTGCCAGCAGCTCCCTTGACGCGGGAGGCGAAGGGACCCAGTACTTC.

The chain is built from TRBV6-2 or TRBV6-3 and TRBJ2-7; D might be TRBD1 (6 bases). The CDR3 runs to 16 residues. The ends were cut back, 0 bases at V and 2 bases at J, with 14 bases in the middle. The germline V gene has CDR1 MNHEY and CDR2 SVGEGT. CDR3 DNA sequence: TGTGCCAGCAGTTACTCAATCCGGGACATGACCTACGAGCAGTACTTC. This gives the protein CASSYSIRDMTYEQYF.

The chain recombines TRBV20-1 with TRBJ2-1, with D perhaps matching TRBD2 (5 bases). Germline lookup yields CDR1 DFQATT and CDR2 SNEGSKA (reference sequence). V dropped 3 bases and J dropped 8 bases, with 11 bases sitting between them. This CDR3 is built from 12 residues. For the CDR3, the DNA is TGCAGTGCTAGTCCCGAGGGCTATGAGCAGTTCTTC. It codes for CSASPEGYEQFF.

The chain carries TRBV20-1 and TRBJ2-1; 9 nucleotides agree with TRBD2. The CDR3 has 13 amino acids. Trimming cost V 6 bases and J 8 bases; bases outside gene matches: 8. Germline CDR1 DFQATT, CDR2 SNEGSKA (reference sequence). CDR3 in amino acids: CSAPREGRDEQFF. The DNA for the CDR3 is TGCAGTGCCCCGCGGGAGGGCCGGGATGAGCAGTTCTTC.

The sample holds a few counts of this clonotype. CDR3 residues: CASSLSHGSNQPQHF. The CDR3 nucleotides are TGTGCCAGCAGTCTAAGCCATGGCAGCAATCAGCCCCAGCATTTT. The chain combines TRBV28 with TRBJ1-5; D ambiguous. This CDR3 contains 15 residues. V was shortened by 5 bases and J by 1 base, with 12 bases between the two germline ends. The germline V gene has CDR1 MDHEN and CDR2 SYDVKM.

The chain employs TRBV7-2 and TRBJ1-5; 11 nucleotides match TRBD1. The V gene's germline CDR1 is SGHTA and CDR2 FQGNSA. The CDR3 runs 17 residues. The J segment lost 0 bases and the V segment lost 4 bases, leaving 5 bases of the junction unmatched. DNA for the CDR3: TGTGCCAGCAGCTCGCGGACAGGGGGCTTTAGCAATCAGCCCCAGCATTTT. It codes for CASSSRTGGFSNQPQHF.

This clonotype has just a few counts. CDR3 region: CSVRGSSGTKSSYNEQFF. In nucleotides, the CDR3 is TGCAGCGTCCGGGGGTCTAGCGGGACTAAGAGCTCCTACAATGAGCAGTTCTTC. The chain couples TRBV29-1 to TRBJ2-1; 9 bases align to TRBD2. Germline values: CDR1 SQVTM, CDR2 ANQGSEA. V lost 6 bases and J lost 0; bases outside the gene matches: 15. The CDR3 runs to 18 residues.

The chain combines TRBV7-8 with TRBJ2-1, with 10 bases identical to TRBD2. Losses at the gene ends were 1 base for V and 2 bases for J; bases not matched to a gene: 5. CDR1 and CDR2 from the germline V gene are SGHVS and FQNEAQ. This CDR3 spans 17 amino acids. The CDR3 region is CASSLGWLAGAYNEQFF. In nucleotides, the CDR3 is TGTGCCAGCAGCTTAGGGTGGCTAGCGGGGGCCTACAATGAGCAGTTCTTC.

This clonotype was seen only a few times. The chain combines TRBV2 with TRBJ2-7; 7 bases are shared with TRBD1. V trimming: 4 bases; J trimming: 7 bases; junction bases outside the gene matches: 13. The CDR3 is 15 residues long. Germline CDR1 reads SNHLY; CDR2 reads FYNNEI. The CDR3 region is CASSGQGHPSGEQYF. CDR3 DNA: TGTGCCAGCAGTGGACAGGGTCATCCCTCGGGGGAGCAGTACTTC. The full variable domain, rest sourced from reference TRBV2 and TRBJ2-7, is EPEVTQTPSHQVTQMGQEVILRCVPISNHLYFYWYRQILGQKVEFLVSFYNNEISEKSEIFDDQFSVERPDGSNFTLKIRSTKLEDSAMYFCASSGQGHPSGEQYFGPGTRLTVT.

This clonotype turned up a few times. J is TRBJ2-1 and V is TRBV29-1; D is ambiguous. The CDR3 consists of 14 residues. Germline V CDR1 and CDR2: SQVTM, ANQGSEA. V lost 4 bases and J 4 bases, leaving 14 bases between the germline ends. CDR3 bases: TGCAGCGTTGTTACACTTGACACATACAATGAGCAGTTCTTC. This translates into CSVVTLDTYNEQFF.

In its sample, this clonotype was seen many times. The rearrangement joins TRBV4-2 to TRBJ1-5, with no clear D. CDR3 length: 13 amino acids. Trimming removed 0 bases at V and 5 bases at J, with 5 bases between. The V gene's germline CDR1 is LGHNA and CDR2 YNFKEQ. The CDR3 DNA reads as TGTGCCAGCAGCCAAGAGCCTTATCAGCCCCAGCATTTT. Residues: CASSQEPYQPQHF.

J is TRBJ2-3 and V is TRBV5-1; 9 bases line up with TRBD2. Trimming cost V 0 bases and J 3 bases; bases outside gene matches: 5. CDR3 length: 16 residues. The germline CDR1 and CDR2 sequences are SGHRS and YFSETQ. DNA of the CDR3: TGCGCCAGCAGCTTGGCCGGGCTAGCGGGAACAGATACGCAGTATTTT. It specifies CASSLAGLAGTDTQYF.

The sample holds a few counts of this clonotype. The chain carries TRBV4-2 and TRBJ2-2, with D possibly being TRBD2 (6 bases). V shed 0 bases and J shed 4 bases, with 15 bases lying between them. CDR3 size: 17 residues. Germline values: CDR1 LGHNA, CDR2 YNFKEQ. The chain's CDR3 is CASSQEPQRVGTGELFF. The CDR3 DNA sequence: TGTGCCAGCAGCCAAGAGCCACAGCGGGTTGGCACCGGGGAGCTGTTTTTT.

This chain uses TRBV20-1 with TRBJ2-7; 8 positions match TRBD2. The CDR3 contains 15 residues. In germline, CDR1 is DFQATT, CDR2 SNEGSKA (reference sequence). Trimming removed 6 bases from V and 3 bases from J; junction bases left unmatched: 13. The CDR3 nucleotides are TGCAGTGCCGGGGGTGCGGCGGGGGGATTCTACGAGCAGTACTTC. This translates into CSAGGAAGGFYEQYF.

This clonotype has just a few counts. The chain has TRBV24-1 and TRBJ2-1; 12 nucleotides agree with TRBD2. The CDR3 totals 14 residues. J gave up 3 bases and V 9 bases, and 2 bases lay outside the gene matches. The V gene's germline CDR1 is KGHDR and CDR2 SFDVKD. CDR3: CATATSGGYNEQFF. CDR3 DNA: TGTGCCACCGCGACTAGCGGGGGCTACAATGAGCAGTTCTTC.